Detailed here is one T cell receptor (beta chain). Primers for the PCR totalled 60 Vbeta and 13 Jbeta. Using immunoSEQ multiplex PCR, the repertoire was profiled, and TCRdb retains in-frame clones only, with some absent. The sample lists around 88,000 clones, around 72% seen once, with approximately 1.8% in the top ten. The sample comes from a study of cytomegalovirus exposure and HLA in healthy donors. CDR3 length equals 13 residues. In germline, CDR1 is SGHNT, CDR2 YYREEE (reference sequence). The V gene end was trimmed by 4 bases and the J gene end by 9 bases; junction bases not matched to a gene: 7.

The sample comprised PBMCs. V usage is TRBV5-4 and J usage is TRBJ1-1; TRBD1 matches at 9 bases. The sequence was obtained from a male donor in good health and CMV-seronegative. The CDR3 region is CASSRGTGRKAFF. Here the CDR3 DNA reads TGTGCCAGCAGCCGGGGGACAGGGAGGAAAGCTTTCTTT.